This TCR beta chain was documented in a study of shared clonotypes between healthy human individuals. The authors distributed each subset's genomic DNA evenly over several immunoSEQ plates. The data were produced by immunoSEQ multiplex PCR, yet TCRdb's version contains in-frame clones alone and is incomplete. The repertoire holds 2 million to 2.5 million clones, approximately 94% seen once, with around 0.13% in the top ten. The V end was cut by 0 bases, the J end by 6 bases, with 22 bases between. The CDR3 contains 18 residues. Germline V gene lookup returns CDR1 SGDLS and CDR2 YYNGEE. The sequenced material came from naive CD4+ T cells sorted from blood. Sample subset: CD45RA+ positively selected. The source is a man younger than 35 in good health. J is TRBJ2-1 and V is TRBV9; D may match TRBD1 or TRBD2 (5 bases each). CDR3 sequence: CASSVGEGLGIGSNEQFF. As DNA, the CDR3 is TGTGCCAGCAGCGTAGGTGAGGGGCTCGGGATAGGAAGCAATGAGCAGTTCTTC.